The clone carrying this T cell receptor beta chain was detected many times. Read sequence stops 3 residues before the CDR3 end, and the germline J gene provides the missing end. CDR3 length: 14 amino acids. V shed 5 bases and J 3 bases; nucleotides not matched to a gene: 6. Assay: immunoSEQ multiplex PCR; the TCRdb copy retains only in-frame clones and omits some. The sample presents about 44,000 clones, none singletons. This specimen comes from a study of T cell clonality in common variable immunodeficiency. Patients and controls were mostly of Caucasian heritage. The clonotype comes from a person aged 18 to 70 in good health. The source material was peripheral blood mononuclear cells. This chain connects TRBV12-3 or TRBV12-4 to TRBJ2-7; 8 positions agree with TRBD1. The CDR3 protein is CASSVRGLGYEQYF. CDR3 DNA (partial): TGTGCCAGCAGTGTCAGGGGGCTCGGCTACGAG.